These 25 T cell receptor beta chains were all obtained from the same sample, sequenced in a study of T cell repertoires in cytomegalovirus infection. These TCRs are of unknown antigen specificity. From the reads, TCRdb called clonotypes with MiXCR, one entry per CDR3 protein. The sample lists roughly 920,000 distinct CDR3 sequences; about 33% were seen once. Sequencing used cultured CD8+ T cells from PBMCs, obtained from culture after CMV antigen stimulation. Receptor source: a human donor in good health (CMV status not recorded). Some clones in this sample may be carry-over from other donors' samples.

The gene calls are TRBV6-2 or TRBV6-3 and TRBJ2-7, with D possibly being TRBD1 (5 bases). The CDR3 loop spans 14 amino acids. With 6 bases removed from V and 0 bases from J, the gap between germline ends came to 12 bases. Per the germline V gene, CDR1 is MNHEY and CDR2 is SVGEGT. The CDR3 sequence: CASRTHRSSYEQYF. Written as DNA, the CDR3 is TGTGCCAGCAGAACCCACAGGAGCTCCTACGAGCAGTACTTC.

This clonotype was detected a few times. The chain combines TRBV6-2 or TRBV6-3 with TRBJ1-5; perhaps TRBD1 as D (5 bases). Germline V gene sequence: CDR1 MNHEY, CDR2 SVGEGT. V was cut by 0 bases and J by 6 bases, with 9 bases left in between. This CDR3 contains 14 residues. The DNA for the CDR3 is TGTGCCAGCAGTTACTCAGGGGCGGGTCAGCCCCAGCATTTT. Protein product: CASSYSGAGQPQHF.

In this sample, this clonotype turned up a few times. The V gene is TRBV10-3, the J gene TRBJ2-1, with D perhaps being TRBD1 or TRBD2 (5 bases each). CDR1 and CDR2 (germline): ENHRY, SYGVKD. The CDR3 has 13 residues. The ends were cut back, 6 bases at V and 10 bases at J, with 16 bases in the middle. The CDR3: CAIRVGRDGEQFF. CDR3 nucleotide sequence: TGTGCCATCAGGGTGGGTAGGGACGGAGAGCAGTTCTTC.

J is TRBJ2-1 and V is TRBV7-8, with 10 bases lining up with TRBD1. Germline-derived CDR1 and CDR2 are SGHVS and FQNEAQ. The CDR3 has 15 amino acids. The V segment lost 5 bases and the J segment 12 bases; nucleotides outside the gene matches: 13. The CDR3 spells CASSEDRGPPRAQFF. The CDR3 DNA is TGTGCCAGCAGCGAAGACAGGGGGCCCCCCCGTGCGCAGTTCTTC.

This clonotype was counted between two and nine times. The rearrangement uses TRBV10-3 and TRBJ1-5; D call uncertain. The CDR3 extends over 14 amino acids. Trimming removed 0 bases at V and 4 bases at J, with 7 bases between. CDR1 is ENHRY and CDR2 is SYGVKD in the germline V gene. The CDR3 nucleotides are TGTGCCATCAGTGAGTCGAAGGGAAATCAGCCCCAGCATTTT. Translating gives CAISESKGNQPQHF.

The gene calls are TRBV7-1 and TRBJ2-2; TRBD2 might be the D (5 bases). TRBV7-1 is an ORF for which the function is uncertain. Trimming shortened V by 8 bases and J by 6 bases, and 19 bases separated the two germline ends. The CDR3 spans 15 residues. The CDR3 bases are TGTGCCAGCCGCACTAGAGAGCAGAGCGCCGGGGAGCTGTTTTTT. Its protein product is CASRTREQSAGELFF.

The V and J genes are TRBV24-1 and TRBJ2-1; 10 bases match TRBD2. Germline trimming cut 4 bases from V and 9 bases from J; bases unmatched to any gene: 5. The CDR3 extends over 14 amino acids. Germline assignment: CDR1 KGHDR and CDR2 SFDVKD. The CDR3, as DNA: TGTGCCACCAGTGAGAGCGGGGGGGCTAGTGAGCAGTTCTTC. The encoded protein is CATSESGGASEQFF.

In this sample, this clonotype turned up many times. V gene TRBV27 combines with J gene TRBJ1-5; D uncertain. Deletions cut 0 bases from V and 2 bases from J, with 11 bases between. The CDR3 spans 16 residues. From germline, CDR1 is MNHEY and CDR2 SMNVEV (reference sequence). This CDR3 is CASSLSGMRGNQPQHF. DNA for the CDR3: TGTGCCAGCAGTTTATCCGGGATGAGAGGCAATCAGCCCCAGCATTTT.

The chain is built from TRBV27 and TRBJ2-7, with D possibly matching TRBD1 (5 bases). The germline V gene has CDR1 MNHEY and CDR2 SMNVEV (reference sequence). The CDR3 length is 16 residues. The V gene lost 7 bases and the J gene lost 0 bases, with 19 bases spanning the gap. The CDR3 protein is CASKLSQGSLSYEQYF. CDR3 in DNA: TGTGCCAGCAAACTATCGCAGGGTTCGCTCTCCTACGAGCAGTACTTC.

In this sample, this clonotype turned up a few times. This rearrangement joins TRBV27 to TRBJ1-2; D is unresolved. This CDR3 is built from 15 residues. Germline-derived CDR1 and CDR2 are MNHEY and SMNVEV (reference sequence). V lost 3 bases and J lost 4, with 15 bases in between. CDR3: CASSFSIGVRYGYTF. CDR3 coding DNA: TGTGCCAGCAGTTTTAGTATCGGGGTCCGCTATGGCTACACCTTC.

This clonotype was seen a few times. CDR3 in amino acids: CASRLRQGSNYGYTF. CDR3 DNA sequence: TGTGCCAGCAGACTACGACAGGGCTCCAACTATGGCTACACCTTC. The V gene is TRBV6-2 or TRBV6-3, the J gene TRBJ1-2; 7 bases are shared with TRBD1. CDR1 is MNHEY and CDR2 is SVGEGT in the germline V gene. The CDR3 is 15 residues long. V was clipped by 6 bases and J by 2 bases; unmatched bases: 9.

In this sample, this clonotype turned up a few times. The chain recombines TRBV27 with TRBJ1-2; 8 nucleotides agree with TRBD1. V lost 1 base and J lost 8; bases outside the gene matches: 12. The CDR3 is 16 amino acids. Germline V gives CDR1 MNHEY, CDR2 SMNVEV (reference sequence). DNA of the CDR3: TGTGCCAGCAGTTTATTCCCGACAGGGGCTCTTAAGGGCTACACCTTC. Its protein product is CASSLFPTGALKGYTF.

V usage is TRBV27 and J usage is TRBJ2-2, with D possibly matching TRBD1 (6 bases). This CDR3 contains 16 residues. Germline CDR1 and CDR2: MNHEY and SMNVEV (reference sequence). The germline V and J ends were trimmed by 1 base and 3 bases, with 12 bases remaining between them. CDR3 coding DNA: TGTGCCAGCAGTTTATACGGGACAACCGACACCGGGGAGCTGTTTTTT. It codes for CASSLYGTTDTGELFF.

The sample holds many counts of this clonotype. The genes are TRBV7-8 and TRBJ1-5; tentative D call: TRBD1 (5 bases). Deletions cut 5 bases from V and 4 bases from J, with 21 bases between. The CDR3 is made up of 17 amino acids. The V gene's germline CDR1 is SGHVS and CDR2 FQNEAQ. The CDR3 sequence is CASSPRGGVDGNQPQHF. The CDR3 region has the DNA TGTGCCAGCAGCCCTCGCGGGGGGGTGGACGGAAATCAGCCCCAGCATTTT. Full variable domain (missing parts from reference TRBV7-8 and TRBJ1-5): GAGVSQSPRYKVAKRGQDVALRCDPISGHVSLFWYQQALGQGPEFLTYFQNEAQLDKSGLPSDRFFAERPEGSVSTLKIQRTQQEDSAVYLCASSPRGGVDGNQPQHFGDGTRLSIL.

The gene calls are TRBV4-1 and TRBJ1-5; D is possibly TRBD1 (6 bases). TRBJ2-3 explains the end of the DNA better; the J call may be wrong. The CDR3 length is 13 residues. The germline CDR1 and CDR2 sequences are MGHRA and YSYEKL. The CDR3 loop reads CASSQDNGQPQYF. CDR3 nucleotides: TGCGCCAGCAGCCAAGATAACGGACAGCCCCAGTATTTT.

There are a few counts of this clonotype. The chain recombines TRBV19 with TRBJ1-1; no firm D call. The germline V gene encodes CDR1 LNHDA and CDR2 SQIVND (reference sequence). Trimming took 10 bases from V and 0 from J, leaving 9 bases between them. The length of the CDR3 is 12 residues. CDR3 region: CATLDLNTEAFF. Written as DNA, the CDR3 is TGTGCCACCTTGGATTTGAACACTGAAGCTTTCTTT.

The V call is TRBV20-1, the J call TRBJ2-7; D remains ambiguous. This CDR3 has 14 residues. Germline CDR1 reads DFQATT; CDR2 reads SNEGSKA (reference sequence). V was pared by 0 bases and J by 4 bases, with 13 bases between. CDR3 nucleotides: TGCAGTGCTAGAGATCTCGGGCGATCATACGAGCAGTACGTC. Amino acids: CSARDLGRSYEQYV.

This clonotype was counted only a few times. J is TRBJ2-1 and V is TRBV6-4; TRBD2 matches at 8 bases. In germline, CDR1 is MRHNA, CDR2 SNTAGT. V shed 4 bases, J shed 3 bases, and the junction held 2 bases outside the gene matches. CDR3 length equals 14 residues. CDR3 loop: CASSVAGGYNEQFF. The CDR3 DNA reads TGTGCCAGCAGTGTCGCGGGGGGCTACAATGAGCAGTTCTTC.

This clonotype was observed a few times. The chain recombines TRBV28 with TRBJ2-3; 9 nucleotides align to TRBD1. The CDR3 totals 17 residues. Germline V lookup: CDR1 MDHEN, CDR2 SYDVKM. The ends lost 7 bases at V and 0 bases at J; junction bases unmatched: 11. CDR3 amino acids: CASTPGTGSRSTDTQYF. CDR3 DNA sequence: TGTGCCAGCACCCCCGGGACAGGGAGTAGAAGCACAGATACGCAGTATTTT.

The V call is TRBV29-1, the J call TRBJ2-4; perhaps TRBD2 as D (5 bases). The CDR3 runs to 12 residues. Trimming shortened V by 5 bases and J by 8 bases, and 13 bases separated the two germline ends. Germline V lookup: CDR1 SQVTM, CDR2 ANQGSEA. Written as DNA, the CDR3 is TGCAGCGTTCTGACGCTGGAGGACATTCAGTACTTC. Its protein is CSVLTLEDIQYF.

J is TRBJ1-1 and V is TRBV13; D not certain. Germline values: CDR1 PRHDT, CDR2 FYEKMQ (reference sequence). There are 16 residues in the CDR3. Trimming removed 1 base from V and 0 bases from J, with 12 bases in between. The CDR3 loop is CASSLVGLNLNTEAFF. The CDR3 bases are TGTGCCAGCAGCTTAGTTGGACTGAACTTGAACACTGAAGCTTTCTTT.

The sample holds a few counts of this clonotype. The chain carries TRBV20-1 and TRBJ2-5, with D maybe TRBD1 (5 bases). This CDR3 contains 12 residues. Per the germline V gene, CDR1 is DFQATT and CDR2 is SNEGSKA (reference sequence). The germline V and J ends were trimmed by 0 bases and 5 bases, with 7 bases remaining between them. Written as DNA, the CDR3 is TGCAGTGCTAGAGATTCAGGGGAGACCCAGTACTTC. Protein product: CSARDSGETQYF.

This clonotype was seen many times. In DNA, the CDR3 is TGTGCCAGCAGCCCCCGGGACAGTGGCTACGAGCAGTACTTC. The encoded protein is CASSPRDSGYEQYF. The chain uses TRBV7-6 and TRBJ2-7; 7 bases agree with TRBD1. The CDR3 extends over 14 amino acids. CDR1 SGHVS and CDR2 FNYEAQ come from the germline V gene. V was pared by 5 bases and J by 3 bases, with 7 bases of the junction left unmatched.

This clonotype was found once. CDR3 residues: CASSFSRLNTIYF. DNA of the CDR3: TGTGCCAGCTCCTTTTCCCGCCTAAACACCATATATTTT. This chain uses TRBV12-3 or TRBV12-4 with TRBJ1-3; the D is unclear. V was clipped by 8 bases and J by 6 bases, with 14 bases between them. The CDR3 has 13 residues.

This clonotype was observed a handful of times. The rearrangement links TRBV7-3 to TRBJ2-3; 8 bases are shared with TRBD2. J gave up 4 bases and V 4 bases, and 7 bases lay outside the gene matches. This CDR3 comprises 15 residues. CDR1 SGHTA and CDR2 FQGTGA come from the germline V gene. CDR3 sequence (DNA): TGTGCCAGCAGCTACGGGACTAGAGGGGCAGATACGCAGTATTTT. Residues: CASSYGTRGADTQYF.